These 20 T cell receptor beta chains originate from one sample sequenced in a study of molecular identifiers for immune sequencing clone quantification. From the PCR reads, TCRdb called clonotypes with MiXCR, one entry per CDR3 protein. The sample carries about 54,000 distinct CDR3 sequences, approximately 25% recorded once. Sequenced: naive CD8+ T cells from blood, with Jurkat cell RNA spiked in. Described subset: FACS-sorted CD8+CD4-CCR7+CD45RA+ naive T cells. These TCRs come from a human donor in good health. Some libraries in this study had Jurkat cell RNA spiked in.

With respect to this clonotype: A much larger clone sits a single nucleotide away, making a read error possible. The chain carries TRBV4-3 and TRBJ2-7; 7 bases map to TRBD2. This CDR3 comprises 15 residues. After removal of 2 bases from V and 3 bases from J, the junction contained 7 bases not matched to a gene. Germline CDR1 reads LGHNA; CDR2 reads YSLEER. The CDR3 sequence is CASSQSAGGGYEQYF. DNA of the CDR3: TGCGCCAGCAGCCAATCGGCTGGCGGGGGCTACGAGCAGTACTTC.

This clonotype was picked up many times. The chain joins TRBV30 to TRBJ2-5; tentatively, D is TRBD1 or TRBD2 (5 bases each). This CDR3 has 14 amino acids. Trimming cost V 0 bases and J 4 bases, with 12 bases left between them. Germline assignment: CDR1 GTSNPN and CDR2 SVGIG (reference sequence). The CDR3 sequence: CAWSVGGGGETQYF. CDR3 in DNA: TGTGCCTGGAGTGTGGGTGGGGGTGGAGAGACCCAGTACTTC.

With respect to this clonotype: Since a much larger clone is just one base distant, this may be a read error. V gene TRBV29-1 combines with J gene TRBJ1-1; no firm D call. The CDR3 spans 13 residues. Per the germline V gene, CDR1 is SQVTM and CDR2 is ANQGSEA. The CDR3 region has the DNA TGCAGCGTTGATATGGGAATGAACACTGAAGCTCTCTTT. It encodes CSVDMGMNTEALF. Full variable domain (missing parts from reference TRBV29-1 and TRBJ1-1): SAVISQKPSRDICQRGTSLTIQCQVDSQVTMMFWYRQQPGQSLTLIATANQGSEATYESGFVIDKFPISRPNLTFSTLTVSNMSPEDSSIYLCSVDMGMNTEALFGQGTRLTVV.

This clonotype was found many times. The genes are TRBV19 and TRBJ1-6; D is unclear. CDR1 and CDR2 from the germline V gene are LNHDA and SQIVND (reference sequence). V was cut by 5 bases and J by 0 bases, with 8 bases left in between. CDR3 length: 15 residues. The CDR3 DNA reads TGTGCCAGTAGTGTTTCGAGCTCCTATAATTCACCCCTCCACTTT. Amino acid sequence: CASSVSSSYNSPLHF.

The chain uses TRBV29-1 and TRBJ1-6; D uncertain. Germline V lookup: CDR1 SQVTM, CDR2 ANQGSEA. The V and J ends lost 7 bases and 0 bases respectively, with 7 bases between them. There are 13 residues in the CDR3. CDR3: CSAQSSYNSPLHF. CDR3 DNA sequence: TGCAGCGCCCAAAGCTCCTATAATTCACCCCTCCACTTT.

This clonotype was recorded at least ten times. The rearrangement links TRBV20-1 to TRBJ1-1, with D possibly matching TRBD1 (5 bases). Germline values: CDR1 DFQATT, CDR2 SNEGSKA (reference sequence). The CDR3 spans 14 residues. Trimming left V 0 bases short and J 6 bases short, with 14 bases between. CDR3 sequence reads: CSARESGRDAEAFF. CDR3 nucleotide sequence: TGCAGTGCTAGAGAATCCGGGCGGGACGCTGAAGCTTTCTTT.

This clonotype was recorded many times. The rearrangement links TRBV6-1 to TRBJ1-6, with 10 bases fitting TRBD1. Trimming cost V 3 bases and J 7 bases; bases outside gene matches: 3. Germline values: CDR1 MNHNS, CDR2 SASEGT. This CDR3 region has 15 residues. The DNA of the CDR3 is TGTGCCAGCAGTGAGGACAGGGGGTGGAATTCACCCCTCCACTTT. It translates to CASSEDRGWNSPLHF.

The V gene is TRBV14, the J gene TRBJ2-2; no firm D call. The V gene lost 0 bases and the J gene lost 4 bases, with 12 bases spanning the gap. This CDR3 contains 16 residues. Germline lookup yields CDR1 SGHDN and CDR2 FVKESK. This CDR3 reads CASSQDTRIGTGELFF. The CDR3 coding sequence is TGTGCCAGCAGCCAAGATACAAGAATAGGCACCGGGGAGCTGTTTTTT.

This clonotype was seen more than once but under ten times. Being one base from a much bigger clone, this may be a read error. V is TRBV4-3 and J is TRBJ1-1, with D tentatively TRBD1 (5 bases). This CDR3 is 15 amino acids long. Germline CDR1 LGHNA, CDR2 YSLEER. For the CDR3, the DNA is TGCGCCAGCAGCCAAGATCGGACCCAGGGCACTGGAGCTTTCTTT. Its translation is CASSQDRTQGTGAFF.

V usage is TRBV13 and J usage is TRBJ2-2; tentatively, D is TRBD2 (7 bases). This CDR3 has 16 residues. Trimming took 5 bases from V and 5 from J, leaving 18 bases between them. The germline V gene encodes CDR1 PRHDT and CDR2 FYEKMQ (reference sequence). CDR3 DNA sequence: TGTGCCAGCAGCCCCTGGGGGGGGCGCGGGACCGGGGAGCTGTTTTTT. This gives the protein CASSPWGGRGTGELFF.

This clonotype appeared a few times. CDR3 region: CASSSKTGNTEAFF. In nucleotides, the CDR3 is TGTGCCAGCAGCTCGAAGACAGGGAACACTGAAGCTTTCTTT. The chain employs TRBV7-9 and TRBJ1-1; D might be TRBD1 (6 bases). The germline V gene has CDR1 SEHNR and CDR2 FQNEAQ (reference sequence). This CDR3 contains 14 residues. The V end was cut by 4 bases, the J end by 1 base, with 10 bases between.

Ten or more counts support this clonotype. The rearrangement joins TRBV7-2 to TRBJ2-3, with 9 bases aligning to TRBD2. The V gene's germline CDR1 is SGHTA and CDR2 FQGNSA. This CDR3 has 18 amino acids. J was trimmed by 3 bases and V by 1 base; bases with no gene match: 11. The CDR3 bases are TGTGCCAGCAGCTTAGTAGGTAGCGGGGGCCGAGGTACAGATACGCAGTATTTT. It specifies CASSLVGSGGRGTDTQYF.

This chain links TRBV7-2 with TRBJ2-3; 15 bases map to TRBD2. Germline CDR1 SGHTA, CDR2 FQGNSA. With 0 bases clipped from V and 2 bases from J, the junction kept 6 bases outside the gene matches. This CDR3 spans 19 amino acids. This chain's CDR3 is CASSLAVGTSGGLTDTQYF. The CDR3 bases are TGTGCCAGCAGCTTAGCAGTTGGGACTAGCGGGGGGCTCACAGATACGCAGTATTTT.

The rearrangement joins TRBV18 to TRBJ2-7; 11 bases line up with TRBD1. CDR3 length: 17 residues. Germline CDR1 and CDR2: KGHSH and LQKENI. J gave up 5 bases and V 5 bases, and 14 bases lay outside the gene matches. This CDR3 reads CASSLDRGRGGRDEQYF. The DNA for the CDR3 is TGTGCCAGCTCATTGGACAGGGGGCGCGGAGGGAGGGACGAGCAGTACTTC.

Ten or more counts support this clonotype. DNA for the CDR3: TGTGCCAGCAGCGCTGCAGGTAGCTCCTACAATGAGCAGTTCTTC. Its translation is CASSAAGSSYNEQFF. V usage is TRBV9 and J usage is TRBJ2-1; D unresolved. Between the trimmed V and J ends, which lost 3 bases and 0 bases, there was a span of 10 bases. Germline assignment: CDR1 SGDLS and CDR2 YYNGEE. The CDR3 spans 15 residues.

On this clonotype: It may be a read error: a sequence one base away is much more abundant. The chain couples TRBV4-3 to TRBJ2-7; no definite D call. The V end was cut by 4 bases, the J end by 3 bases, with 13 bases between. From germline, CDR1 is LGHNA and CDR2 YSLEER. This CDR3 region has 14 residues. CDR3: CASSPGHSGYEQYF. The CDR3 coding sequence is TGCGCCAGCAGCCCGGGCCACAGTGGCTACGAGCAGTACTTC.

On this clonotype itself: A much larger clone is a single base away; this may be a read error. CDR3 sequence reads: CASSTDGVSDTQYF. The CDR3 region has the DNA TGTGCCAGTAGCACGGACGGGGTTTCAGATACGCAGTATTTT. The V gene is TRBV19, the J gene TRBJ2-3, with D perhaps matching TRBD2 (5 bases). The CDR3 covers 14 residues. With 6 bases removed from V and 4 bases from J, the gap between germline ends came to 14 bases. CDR1 is LNHDA and CDR2 is SQIVND in the germline V gene (reference sequence).

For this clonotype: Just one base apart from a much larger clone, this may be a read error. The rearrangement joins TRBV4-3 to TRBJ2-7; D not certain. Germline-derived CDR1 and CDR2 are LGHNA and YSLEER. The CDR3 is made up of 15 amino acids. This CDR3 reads CASSQDPAESYEQHF. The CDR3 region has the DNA TGCGCCAGCAGCCAAGACCCAGCTGAGTCCTACGAGCAGCACTTC.

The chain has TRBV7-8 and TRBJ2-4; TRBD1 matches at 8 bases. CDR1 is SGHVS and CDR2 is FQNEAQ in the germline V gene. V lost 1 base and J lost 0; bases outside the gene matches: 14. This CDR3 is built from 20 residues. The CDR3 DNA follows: TGTGCCAGCAGCTTAGAGGTTGGACAGGGACTTAGAATAGCCAAAAACATTCAGTACTTC. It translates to CASSLEVGQGLRIAKNIQYF. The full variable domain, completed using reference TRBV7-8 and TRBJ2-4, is GAGVSQSPRYKVAKRGQDVALRCDPISGHVSLFWYQQALGQGPEFLTYFQNEAQLDKSGLPSDRFFAERPEGSVSTLKIQRTQQEDSAVYLCASSLEVGQGLRIAKNIQYFGAGTRLSVL.

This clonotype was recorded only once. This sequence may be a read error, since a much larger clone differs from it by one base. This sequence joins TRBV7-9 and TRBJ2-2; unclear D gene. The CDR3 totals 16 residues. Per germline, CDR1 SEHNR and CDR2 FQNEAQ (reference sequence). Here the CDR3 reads CTSSLDIGDGGGELFF. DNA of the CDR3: TGTACCAGCAGCTTAGATATCGGAGACGGCGGCGGGGAGCTGTTTTTT.